The entry that follows covers one TCR beta chain sequence. V lost 7 bases and J lost 9, with 21 bases in between. The CDR3 is made up of 14 amino acids. Per germline, CDR1 SGHAT and CDR2 FQNNGV. Sorted-subset replicate PCR reactions contained roughly 200 ng DNA, corresponding to tens of thousands of T cell genomes. The table came from immunoSEQ multiplex PCR; TCRdb's copy has only in-frame clones and leaves some out. Counted here are over a million clones, 70% to 80% occurring once; the ten biggest clones make up roughly 0.62%. This record comes from a study of shared clonotypes between healthy human individuals.

The sample was memory CD4+ T cells from PBMCs. Subset specified: CD45RA-negative fraction. This chain links TRBV11-2 with TRBJ1-1, with no clear D. This sequence originates from a man in his late teens or twenties in good health. Some clones in this sample may be carry-over from other donors' samples. The CDR3 reads CASTSNPSGQKAFF. CDR3 bases: TGTGCCAGCACATCAAACCCTTCTGGGCAGAAAGCTTTCTTT.